A selection of T cell receptor beta chains follows, all from one sample in a study of CD8+ T cells in alopecia areata. TCRdb's copy holds only in-frame clones and misses some; the assay was immunoSEQ multiplex PCR. This sample has 80,000 to 100,000 clones; about 40% occur once, and the top ten carry 1% to 1.5%. Source material: CD4+ T cells sorted from blood. The source is a human donor with alopecia areata. Both conserved end residues are trimmed from each CDR3. The order of the fields is clone size, V gene, CDR3 protein. The size entry is marked missing in some rows and otherwise reads once, few, many or a size class.

once TRBV2 ASDRDRVSEQY
NA TRBV29-1 TGGFGGTYGYT
NA TRBV29-1 SVGDGDTQY
NA TRBV7-9 ASSPWDIFYEQY
NA TRBV19 ASSADRAGYNEQF
NA TRBV2 ASSDDATLEQY
few TRBV5-4 ASSPEAFRDTQY
NA TRBV25-1 ASSEWAGTGGSTEAF
NA TRBV27 ASSYRGRYEQY
NA TRBV7-9 ASALDKSTDTQY
once TRBV30 AWTTGGNQPQH
NA TRBV29-1 SVALTVNTEAF
NA TRBV2 ASSAGVTGELF
once TRBV30 AWSPTNFQAQY
NA TRBV2 ASRLTGTAYNEQF
few TRBV28 ASRPGLAVSYNEQF
few TRBV7-2 ASSSSSRASRAF
few TRBV18 ASSPGQGVRNEQF
NA TRBV7-3 ASSLADYGYT
NA TRBV7-2 ASSLRGAGADTQY